This TCR beta chain was identified in a study of blood T cell repertoires in COVID-19. The CDR3 loop spans 15 amino acids. Germline trimming cut 0 bases from V and 10 bases from J; bases unmatched to any gene: 4. The V gene's germline CDR1 is SGHRS and CDR2 YFSETQ. How the authors handled the data: For nucleated cells, counts were estimated from reference gene primer amplification. The repertoire was sequenced with immunoSEQ multiplex PCR; TCRdb's copy has only in-frame clones and lacks some. For V, J and clone size, that table is used; D and trimming come from the DNA. The sample comprises approximately 250,000 clones, roughly 84% of which are singletons, and 2% to 2.5% rests with the top ten.

Material for sequencing was peripheral blood. This receptor was obtained from a man aged 40-55 years who had recovered from COVID-19. The V gene is TRBV5-1, the J gene TRBJ1-6; 10 bases map to TRBD1. The CDR3: CASSLGQGARSPLHF. In DNA form, the CDR3 reads TGCGCCAGCAGCTTGGGACAGGGGGCTCGCTCACCCCTCCACTTT. Together with reference TRBV5-1 and TRBJ1-6, the CDR3 gives the full variable domain: KAGVTQTPRYLIKTRGQQVTLSCSPISGHRSVSWYQQTPGQGLQFLFEYFSETQRNKGNFPGRFSGRQFSNSRSEMNVSTLELGDSALYLCASSLGQGARSPLHFGNGTRLTVT.